The rows below give T cell receptor beta chains drawn from one sample of a study of T cell responses to AZD1222 COVID-19 vaccine. Profiling relied on immunoSEQ multiplex PCR, and the TCRdb table lists in-frame clones only, not all of them. The table records about 270,000 clones, 90% to 95% of them present only once. Sample: peripheral blood, taken 28 days after the second AZD1222 dose. The receptors were sampled from an adult who received the AZD1222 COVID-19 vaccine. Both conserved end residues are part of each CDR3. Each record gives: V gene, CDR3 protein.

V gene: TRBV4-1
CDR3 protein: CASSQPGQGLGYTF

V gene: TRBV6-5
CDR3 protein: CASSYDSGPSSYEQYF

V gene: TRBV12-3/TRBV12-4
CDR3 protein: CASGRPYEQYF

V gene: TRBV9
CDR3 protein: CASSGPGLLSNEQFF

V gene: TRBV15
CDR3 protein: CATSHPTAGPYNEQFF

V gene: TRBV11-2
CDR3 protein: CASSRQGPEKLFF

V gene: TRBV5-4
CDR3 protein: CASSLEQETQYF

V gene: TRBV6-1
CDR3 protein: CASSEQAGGMNEQFF

V gene: TRBV3-1/TRBV3-2
CDR3 protein: CASSQGQLQETQYF

V gene: TRBV19
CDR3 protein: CASRQTGMNTEAFF

V gene: TRBV28
CDR3 protein: CASSPRNEYGYTF

V gene: TRBV6-5
CDR3 protein: CASRGPLGGRAFF

V gene: TRBV2
CDR3 protein: CANQLGGAAFF

V gene: TRBV10-3
CDR3 protein: CAISAGQGSNTEAFF

V gene: TRBV5-8
CDR3 protein: CASSFGGRNSPLHF

V gene: TRBV3-1/TRBV3-2
CDR3 protein: CASSRDSKAFF

V gene: TRBV3-1/TRBV3-2
CDR3 protein: CASSRAKGLAGRYEQYF

V gene: TRBV10-3
CDR3 protein: CAISDRQGNEQYF

V gene: TRBV18
CDR3 protein: CASSPQKGYEQYF

V gene: TRBV9
CDR3 protein: CASSVGGVAPFYTGELFF

V gene: TRBV7-2
CDR3 protein: CASTQRDGLLNTEAFF

V gene: TRBV18
CDR3 protein: CASSPQTAIYSPLHF

V gene: TRBV5-1
CDR3 protein: CASSMTSLSSYEQYF

V gene: TRBV7-2
CDR3 protein: CASSLSLAGKETQYF

V gene: TRBV27
CDR3 protein: CASSLSAGVGTEAFF

V gene: TRBV7-9
CDR3 protein: CASSLDGPEAFF

V gene: TRBV5-8
CDR3 protein: CASSLGQATNEKLFF

V gene: TRBV28
CDR3 protein: CASSTYRNEKLFF

V gene: TRBV6-1
CDR3 protein: CASSEPLGGQPQHF

V gene: TRBV2
CDR3 protein: CATQQGVRGYTF

V gene: TRBV2
CDR3 protein: CASREQGATDTQYF

V gene: TRBV5-4
CDR3 protein: CASRTGQGSYYGYTF

V gene: TRBV5-5
CDR3 protein: CASSLGSRQENSPLHF

V gene: TRBV5-1
CDR3 protein: CASSLGPGVSTEAFF

V gene: TRBV19
CDR3 protein: CASIPTGYTEAFF

V gene: TRBV10-3
CDR3 protein: CAIGETGFSNQPQHF

V gene: TRBV7-9
CDR3 protein: CASSNQGGTEAFF

V gene: TRBV28
CDR3 protein: CASSSPGGQGYEQYF

V gene: TRBV5-5
CDR3 protein: CASTPGWEGGYTF

V gene: TRBV19
CDR3 protein: CASNMETVSNQPQHF

V gene: TRBV6-5
CDR3 protein: CASSYSMTNEYGYTF

V gene: TRBV7-2
CDR3 protein: CASTIGGGKTQYF

V gene: TRBV3-1/TRBV3-2
CDR3 protein: CASSQDGGSEQYF

V gene: TRBV4-1
CDR3 protein: CASSQVWLYGAHNEQFF

V gene: TRBV5-1
CDR3 protein: CASRDNPDYGYTF

V gene: TRBV2
CDR3 protein: CASSSGVNTEAFF

V gene: TRBV4-3
CDR3 protein: CASSQEEHRVKGYTF

V gene: TRBV24-1
CDR3 protein: CATSDPTAVNYGYTF

V gene: TRBV5-4
CDR3 protein: CASSFTGTGNTIYF

V gene: TRBV24-1
CDR3 protein: CATSDQPRGSYNEQFF

V gene: TRBV11-1
CDR3 protein: CASSLYRETEAFF

V gene: TRBV4-3
CDR3 protein: CASSQGTGASGELFF

V gene: TRBV12-3/TRBV12-4
CDR3 protein: CASSGWGGPQHF